This is a list of T cell receptor beta chains from one sample in a study of OX40 agonist ivuxolimab in advanced cancers. The method was immunoSEQ multiplex PCR; TCRdb's version includes in-frame clones alone and lacks a portion of them. The sample contains some 86,000 clones, roughly 87% of which appear only once. Sequencing was performed on CD4+ or CD8+ T cells sorted from blood, taken in a trial of the OX40 agonist ivuxolimab. The receptors stem from an adult with an advanced solid tumor such as melanoma, head and neck, liver or kidney cancer. Both conserved end residues are part of each CDR3.

J gene,V gene,CDR3 protein
TRBJ1-2,TRBV18,CASSPPSGPYGYTF
TRBJ1-1,TRBV2,CASSRDGYTEAFF
TRBJ1-2,TRBV25-1,CASSDPPPDGYTF
TRBJ2-1,TRBV27,CASSPPGLEGEQFF
TRBJ1-4,TRBV11-2,CASSPTGGVNEKLFF
TRBJ1-4,TRBV5-1,CASSLDGRDEKLFF
TRBJ1-6,TRBV30,CAWRITGGESYNSPLHF
TRBJ2-3,TRBV7-2,CASSRLAGTDTQYF
TRBJ2-2,TRBV19,CATKRGLNTGELFF
TRBJ2-7,TRBV30,CAWSVTLGVLEQYF
TRBJ2-7,TRBV6-5,CASSYSTGSQSYEQYF
TRBJ2-7,TRBV20-1,CSAPETGEQYF
TRBJ2-1,TRBV7-7,CASPQPRQGPYNEQFF
TRBJ1-2,TRBV28,CATSWGAIGYTF
TRBJ1-2,TRBV6-6,CASSPDSNYGYTF
TRBJ1-1,TRBV18,CASSLGQTSEAFF
TRBJ2-5,TRBV5-1,CASTIAPGLQETQYF
TRBJ2-2,TRBV6-5,CASSYGQGANTGELFF
TRBJ1-3,TRBV19,CASSIGRAGNTIYF
TRBJ1-2,TRBV25-1,CASRGPQGRANYGYTF
TRBJ2-3,TRBV5-1,CASSPGQPTDTQYF
TRBJ1-4,TRBV5-1,CASTLGGTNEKLFF
TRBJ1-5,TRBV5-1,CASSLVSEVNQPQHF
TRBJ2-3,TRBV27,CASSRTSGGVRDTQYF
TRBJ1-5,TRBV7-6,CASSRGGNQPQHF
TRBJ2-5,TRBV19,CATEGAGEGETQYF
TRBJ1-2,TRBV5-6,CASSRGQGAGYGYTF
TRBJ2-3,TRBV5-1,CASSTGQDPDTQYF
TRBJ1-4,TRBV7-8,CASSRAGGGGELFF
TRBJ2-2,TRBV15,CATRMRGWTGELFF